The entry below describes one TCR beta chain. The antigen is unknown. This sample was taken from a study of monozygotic twins with inflammatory bowel disease. Whole-study findings and limits: Among T cells, the various subtypes were not distinguishable.

After skipping T cell sorting, the authors isolated total RNA from whole blood. Researchers used template switching to add UMIs featuring a 6-nucleotide sample barcode. Two rounds of nested PCR, of approximately 16 and 10 cycles, were run on TCRalpha and TCRbeta cDNA. No DNA is given; TCRdb re-called the 5' RACE reads and lists each CDR3 protein once. The data show a few hundred thousand distinct CDR3 sequences, and the top ten clones hold around 2.4%. This CDR3 has 11 amino acids. Germline CDR1 is GTSNPN and CDR2 is SVGIG (reference sequence). The sequenced sample was blood. This clonotype was sampled from a human donor with ulcerative colitis or Crohn's disease, or a healthy co-twin of an affected twin (not recorded which). The chain carries TRBV30 and TRBJ1-2. The CDR3 region is CACNSVYGYTF. Looking up the rest from reference TRBV30 and TRBJ1-2 gives the full variable domain: SQTIHQWPATLVQPVGSPLSLECTVEGTSNPNLYWYRQAAGRGLQLLFYSVGIGQISSEVPQNLSASRPQDRQFILSSKKLLLSDSGFYLCACNSVYGYTFGSGTRLTVV.